This TCR beta chain comes out of a study of CD8 T cells in ankylosing spondylitis. Notes on the study in general: According to the report, clones linked to the disease were significantly enriched in matched synovial fluid samples taken from ankylosing spondylitis patients. Several highly homologous variants formed a TCR beta motif that appeared characteristic of ankylosing spondylitis blood. Disease-linked clones bore a CD8+ phenotype, appearing relatively rarely in peripheral blood.

The TCR beta libraries were generated through quantitative 5'-RACE incorporating molecular barcodes. TCRdb redid the calling of the 5' RACE reads with MiXCR, one entry per CDR3 protein. This table holds some 40,000 distinct CDR3 sequences, around 3% found once. Ten or more counts support this clonotype. Antigen: not known. V shed 1 base and J shed 3 bases, with 9 bases lying between them. The CDR3 covers 14 residues. The germline V gene has CDR1 SGHAT and CDR2 FQNNGV. The TCR originated in a male donor with ankylosing spondylitis or in good health (not recorded which). The V gene is TRBV11-2, the J gene TRBJ2-5; D is uncertain. Sequenced: blood, either unsorted or a sorted T cell fraction (not recorded which). The CDR3 DNA is TGTGCCAGCAGCTTAGGGTCCGACGAAGAGACCCAGTACTTC. Amino acid sequence: CASSLGSDEETQYF.